The TCR beta chain under discussion was sequenced for a study of blood T cell repertoires in COVID-19. Across the whole study: COVID-19 samples, acute and convalescent, were from the United States, Italy and Spain. The cDNA or gDNA used as material had been derived from T cells, B-cell-depleted T cells, or PBMCs.

In the study's own analysis: Reference gene primer amplification gave nucleated cell count estimates. Sequenced by immunoSEQ multiplex PCR; TCRdb stores in-frame clones only, minus some. V and J calls and clone size come straight from that table; D and trimming were deduced from the DNA. The sample consists of about 200,000 clones, approximately 84% of them appearing once. Trimming pared 5 bases from V and 8 bases from J, leaving 12 bases between. There are 12 residues in the CDR3. The chain joins TRBV12-3 or TRBV12-4 to TRBJ1-2; a weak D match, TRBD1 (5 bases). This TCR came from an elderly woman with acute or convalescent COVID-19. Sequencing was performed on peripheral blood. CDR3 sequence reads: CASSVDSLGYTF. In nucleotides, the CDR3 is TGTGCCAGCAGTGTCGACAGCCTGGGCTACACCTTC.